These T cell receptor beta chains were read from a single sample in a study of shared clonotypes between healthy human individuals. Profiling relied on immunoSEQ multiplex PCR, and the TCRdb table lists in-frame clones only, not all of them. The data contain about 700,000 clones, 74% of them singletons. The specimen sequenced was memory CD4+ T cells sorted from blood. These receptors were collected from a woman in her 30s in good health. Both conserved end residues are part of each CDR3. The D gene is left open where the match is weak. Size is stated for part of the rows, as once, few or many counts, or as a class when the clone is expanded.

D gene	J gene	CDR3 length	V gene	clone size	CDR3 protein	CDR3 DNA
.	TRBJ2-5	15	TRBV5-8	.	CASSSSGGNQETQYF	TGTGCCAGCAGCTCCTCTGGGGGGAACCAAGAGACCCAGTACTTC
.	TRBJ2-1	12	TRBV15	.	CAAGARPHEQFF	TGTGCCGCTGGGGCCAGGCCCCATGAGCAGTTCTTC
TRBD2	TRBJ2-5	14	TRBV5-1	.	CASSLNGREETQYF	TGCGCCAGCAGCTTAAACGGGAGGGAAGAGACCCAGTACTTC
.	TRBJ2-7	13	TRBV19	.	CATRPSGRYEQYF	TGTGCCACCAGGCCCTCCGGTCGCTACGAGCAGTACTTC
.	TRBJ1-1	17	TRBV21-1	few	CASSQVGTGGKGTEAFF	TGTGCCAGCAGCCAAGTGGGAACAGGGGGGAAAGGGACTGAAGCTTTCTTT
TRBD2	TRBJ2-2	16	TRBV15	.	CATSRIAGGPAGELFF	TGTGCCACCAGCAGAATAGCGGGAGGGCCCGCCGGGGAGCTGTTTTTT
.	TRBJ2-5	13	TRBV5-1	.	CASSSGQLETQYF	TGCGCCAGCAGCTCGGGACAACTGGAGACCCAGTACTTC
.	TRBJ1-5	14	TRBV7-2	.	CASSLGPGGRPQHF	TGTGCCAGCAGCTTAGGACCAGGCGGGAGGCCCCAGCATTTT
.	TRBJ2-2	16	TRBV11-2	few	CASSGTGLANTGELFF	TGTGCCAGCAGCGGAACGGGACTGGCTAACACCGGGGAGCTGTTTTTT
TRBD2	TRBJ2-5	15	TRBV18	.	CASSPASGREETQYF	TGTGCCAGCTCACCGGCTAGCGGGAGGGAAGAGACCCAGTACTTC
.	TRBJ2-1	10	TRBV20-1	few	CSALSYEQFF	TGCAGTGCGTTGAGTTATGAGCAGTTCTTC
.	TRBJ1-2	14	TRBV2	.	CASSESSSNYGYTF	TGTGCCAGCAGTGAGTCTTCCTCTAACTATGGCTACACCTTC
.	TRBJ2-3	12	TRBV10-3	.	CAIREGPDTQYF	TGTGCCATCAGGGAGGGTCCAGATACGCAGTATTTT
TRBD2	TRBJ2-5	14	TRBV4-1	.	CASSTSGRGETQYF	TGCGCCAGCAGCACTAGCGGGAGAGGAGAGACCCAGTACTTC
.	TRBJ1-1	14	TRBV7-9	once	CAVTASEVIRGAFF	TGTGCAGTCACGGCCTCTGAGGTAATCCGGGGAGCTTTCTTT
.	TRBJ1-5	15	TRBV6-1	.	CASSESWTSDQPQHF	TGTGCCAGCAGTGAATCTTGGACGAGTGATCAGCCCCAGCATTTT
TRBD2	TRBJ2-3	17	TRBV28	.	CASSFSYLAGGTDTQYF	TGTGCCAGCAGTTTTAGTTATCTAGCGGGAGGAACAGATACGCAGTATTTT
.	TRBJ2-7	15	TRBV28	.	CASSPGHHYRSEQYF	TGTGCCAGCAGTCCGGGACACCATTACAGAAGCGAGCAGTACTTC
TRBD1	TRBJ1-2	14	TRBV28	.	CASSPRTGNYGYTF	TGTGCCAGCAGTCCTCGGACAGGGAACTATGGCTACACCTTC
TRBD2	TRBJ2-2	20	TRBV7-8	.	CASSARLRTSGLVNTGELFF	TGTGCCAGCAGCGCCAGACTAAGGACTAGCGGACTAGTTAACACCGGGGAGCTGTTTTTT
.	TRBJ2-7	12	TRBV27	many	CASRTTSYEQYF	TGTGCCAGCAGAACAACCTCCTACGAGCAGTACTTC
TRBD1	TRBJ1-3	15	TRBV30	.	CAWSGQGARGNTIYF	TGTGCCTGGAGTGGACAGGGGGCGCGGGGAAACACCATATATTTT
.	TRBJ1-1	14	TRBV27	.	CASSLQPVGKEAFF	TGTGCCAGCAGTTTACAGCCTGTGGGGAAAGAAGCTTTCTTT
.	TRBJ1-5	15	TRBV28	.	CASSFTGRPDQPQHF	TGTGCCAGCAGTTTTACGGGACGACCAGACCAGCCCCAGCATTTT
TRBD1	TRBJ1-1	16	TRBV6-6	.	CASSSITGEGNTEAFF	TGTGCCAGCAGTTCTATTACAGGGGAAGGGAACACTGAAGCTTTCTTT
.	TRBJ1-1	12	TRBV19	few	CASSSRNTEAFF	TGTGCCAGTAGTTCCCGAAACACTGAAGCTTTCTTT
TRBD2	TRBJ2-1	15	TRBV29-1	.	CSVEPGTSGGLGQFF	TGCAGCGTTGAACCCGGGACTAGCGGGGGGTTGGGGCAGTTCTTC
TRBD2	TRBJ2-5	15	TRBV19	once	CASKTTSGNQETQYF	TGTGCCAGTAAAACAACTAGCGGGAACCAAGAGACCCAGTACTTC
.	TRBJ1-2	13	TRBV5-4	.	CASSPDFPEGYTF	TGTGCCAGCAGCCCCGATTTCCCTGAAGGCTACACCTTC
.	TRBJ2-7	14	TRBV27	.	CASSLTRLSYEQYF	TGTGCCAGCAGTTTGACACGACTCTCCTACGAGCAGTACTTC
.	TRBJ1-1	15	TRBV28	.	CASSILGTENTEAFF	TGTGCCAGCAGTATCCTAGGGACGGAGAACACTGAAGCTTTCTTT
TRBD2	TRBJ2-3	18	TRBV30	.	CAWRGASGRARSTDTQYF	TGTGCCTGGCGTGGGGCTAGCGGGAGGGCCCGAAGCACAGATACGCAGTATTTT
.	TRBJ2-7	15	TRBV6-6	.	CASSKPQGFSYEQYF	TGTGCCAGCAGTAAACCCCAGGGTTTCTCCTACGAGCAGTACTTC
.	TRBJ2-3	11	TRBV28	.	CASSSGRVQYF	TGTGCCAGCAGTTCGGGACGGGTGCAGTATTTT
.	TRBJ2-2	15	TRBV6-6	.	CASSPGRRNTGELFF	TGTGCCAGCAGCCCCGGTCGGAGAAACACCGGGGAGCTGTTTTTT
.	TRBJ2-7	14	TRBV19	few	CASSISLVAYEQYF	TGTGCCAGTAGTATCAGTCTAGTCGCCTACGAGCAGTACTTC
TRBD2	TRBJ2-1	16	TRBV9	.	CASSLEDGRVYNEQFF	TGTGCCAGCAGCTTAGAAGACGGGAGGGTGTACAATGAGCAGTTCTTC
TRBD1	TRBJ2-7	16	TRBV10-2	.	CASSESFGTGTYEQYF	TGCGCCAGCAGTGAAAGCTTCGGGACAGGGACCTACGAGCAGTACTTC
.	TRBJ2-1	14	TRBV28	.	CASEAADSYNEQFF	TGTGCCAGCGAGGCCGCGGATTCCTACAATGAGCAGTTCTTC
.	TRBJ2-2	15	TRBV27	.	CASTHTPRDTGELFF	TGTGCCAGCACCCATACACCCCGGGACACCGGGGAGCTGTTTTTT
TRBD2	TRBJ2-2	15	TRBV19	.	CASSTTSGRRGELFF	TGTGCCAGTAGTACGACTAGCGGGAGGAGGGGGGAGCTGTTTTTT
.	TRBJ1-1	11	TRBV20-1	.	CSASTGSEAFF	TGCAGTGCTAGTACGGGTTCTGAAGCTTTCTTT
TRBD1	TRBJ1-3	13	TRBV6-1	.	CASKTGAGNTIYF	TGTGCCAGCAAGACAGGGGCTGGAAACACCATATATTTT
TRBD2	TRBJ2-2	15	TRBV28	.	CASRAGGPYTGELFF	TGTGCCAGCAGGGCGGGAGGGCCTTATACCGGGGAGCTGTTTTTT
TRBD1	TRBJ1-2	16	TRBV28	.	CASSPLGTGKNYGYTF	TGTGCCAGCAGTCCGCTGGGGACAGGGAAAAATTATGGCTACACCTTC
.	TRBJ2-3	15	TRBV7-3	few	CASSLNYLSTDTQYF	TGTGCCAGCAGCTTAAACTATCTCAGCACAGATACGCAGTATTTT
TRBD1	TRBJ1-1	17	TRBV28	.	CASSAPPGGNENTEAFF	TGTGCCAGCAGCGCCCCCCCAGGGGGCAATGAGAACACTGAAGCTTTCTTT
.	TRBJ1-5	13	TRBV2	few	CASRYRVNQPQHF	TGTGCCAGCAGGTACAGGGTGAATCAGCCCCAGCATTTT
TRBD2	TRBJ2-7	15	TRBV5-1	.	CASSHGLAGSYEQYF	TGCGCCAGCAGCCACGGACTAGCGGGATCTTACGAGCAGTACTTC
.	TRBJ2-7	14	TRBV28	.	CASSSMTASYEQYF	TGTGCCAGCAGTTCTATGACAGCCTCCTACGAGCAGTACTTC
.	TRBJ2-7	14	TRBV5-1	.	CASSLGRLSYEQYF	TGCGCCAGCAGCTTGGGACGACTCTCCTACGAGCAGTACTTC
.	TRBJ2-3	11	TRBV29-1	.	CSDQKRHTQYF	TGCAGCGACCAAAAGCGGCATACGCAGTATTTT
TRBD2	TRBJ2-5	15	TRBV28	.	CASSPHSGRRETQYF	TGTGCCAGCAGTCCACATAGCGGGAGAAGAGAGACCCAGTACTTC
.	TRBJ2-7	16	TRBV5-4	.	CASSLGPVTPSREQYF	TGTGCCAGCAGCTTGGGTCCTGTGACTCCGTCACGGGAGCAGTACTTC
.	TRBJ1-1	15	TRBV7-2	.	CASSLERAMNTEAFF	TGTGCCAGCAGCTTAGAAAGGGCCATGAACACTGAAGCTTTCTTT